These 13 T cell receptor beta chains share one sample of origin, sequenced in a study of blood T cell repertoires in COVID-19. Data came from immunoSEQ multiplex PCR; TCRdb stores just in-frame clones and leaves some out. Among approximately 300,000 clones listed, approximately 90% were seen once. Sequences were obtained from peripheral blood. The receptors stem from a man aged 25-45 years with acute or convalescent COVID-19.

This chain connects TRBV29-1 to TRBJ2-1; TRBD1 agrees at 10 bases. The V gene's germline CDR1 is SQVTM and CDR2 ANQGSEA. The CDR3 length is 14 residues. J gave up 7 bases and V 6 bases, and 9 bases lay outside the gene matches. CDR3 amino acids: CSVRTGGRKNEQFF. The CDR3 DNA reads TGCAGCGTGCGGACAGGGGGACGGAAGAATGAGCAGTTCTTC.

This chain joins TRBV6-1 and TRBJ2-3; tentative D call: TRBD1 (5 bases). Germline V lookup: CDR1 MNHNS, CDR2 SASEGT. This CDR3 region has 17 residues. V was pared by 3 bases and J by 0 bases, with 16 bases between. In DNA form, the CDR3 reads TGTGCCAGCAGTGACCCAGGGAAGGGAAAAAGCACAGATACGCAGTATTTT. Protein product: CASSDPGKGKSTDTQYF.

V is TRBV30 and J is TRBJ1-6, with 9 positions matching TRBD1. Looked up from germline, CDR1 is GTSNPN and CDR2 is SVGIG (reference sequence). The CDR3 sequence is 16 residues long. Trimming took 1 base from V and 7 from J; bases not matched to a gene: 8. This CDR3 is CAWSGRDRDKNSPLHF. The CDR3 nucleotides are TGTGCCTGGAGTGGTAGGGACAGGGATAAGAATTCACCCCTCCACTTT. The full variable domain, in which reference TRBV30 and TRBJ1-6 provide the parts outside the CDR3, is SQTIHQWPATLVQPVGSPLSLECTVEGTSNPNLYWYRQAAGRGLQLLFYSVGIGQISSEVPQNLSASRPQDRQFILSSKKLLLSDSGFYLCAWSGRDRDKNSPLHFGNGTRLTVT.

The chain joins TRBV6-6 to TRBJ2-1, with 7 positions matching TRBD2. The CDR3 totals 13 residues. Germline V gene lookup returns CDR1 MNHNY and CDR2 SVGAGI (reference sequence). V dropped 5 bases and J dropped 5; count of bases not matched to a gene: 3. In DNA, the CDR3 is TGTGCCAGCAGTGGGAGGGGTGACAATGAGCAGTTCTTC. Amino acid sequence: CASSGRGDNEQFF.

The chain employs TRBV5-5 and TRBJ1-5, with D unresolved. V lost 2 bases and J 3 bases, leaving 9 bases between the germline ends. The CDR3 runs to 14 residues. The V gene's germline CDR1 is SGHKS and CDR2 YYEKEE (reference sequence). CDR3 region: CASSFTVNNQPQHF. CDR3 in DNA: TGTGCCAGCAGCTTCACGGTCAACAATCAGCCCCAGCATTTT.

This sequence joins TRBV3-1 (or the pseudogene TRBV3-2) and TRBJ2-7, with TRBD2 identical over 7 bases. V dropped 0 bases and J dropped 0; count of bases not matched to a gene: 5. CDR1 is LGHDT, CDR2 YNNKEL, per germline (reference sequence). The CDR3 totals 16 residues. The CDR3 bases are TGTGCCAGCAGCCAAGATGGGACTATACTCTCCTACGAGCAGTACTTC. Amino acid sequence: CASSQDGTILSYEQYF.

In its sample, this clone was seen once. The V call is TRBV5-1, the J call TRBJ2-5, with D possibly TRBD1 on 5 matching bases. Deletions cut 4 bases from V and 4 bases from J, with 14 bases between. CDR1 is SGHRS and CDR2 is YFSETQ in the germline V gene. The length of the CDR3 is 14 residues. CDR3 in DNA: TGCGCCAGCAGCCGACAGTCGGTTGGAGAGACCCAGTACTTC. It yields the protein CASSRQSVGETQYF.

J is TRBJ1-2 and V is TRBV10-3; TRBD1 might be the D (6 bases). The CDR3 has 13 residues. Germline V gene lookup returns CDR1 ENHRY and CDR2 SYGVKD. The V gene lost 2 bases and the J gene lost 5 bases, with 9 bases spanning the gap. CDR3 coding DNA: TGTGCCATCAGTGAGCGTACAGGGTATGGCTACACCTTC. It codes for CAISERTGYGYTF.

The chain carries TRBV20-1 and TRBJ2-5; perhaps TRBD2 as D (6 bases). Germline assignment: CDR1 DFQATT and CDR2 SNEGSKA (reference sequence). The CDR3 runs 11 residues. The V and J ends lost 5 bases and 2 bases respectively, with 6 bases between them. CDR3 amino acids: CSAGTQETQYF. Written as DNA, the CDR3 is TGCAGTGCTGGGACTCAAGAGACCCAGTACTTC.

This sequence joins TRBV6-2 or TRBV6-3 and TRBJ2-7; a possible D gene is TRBD2 (6 bases). CDR1 MNHEY and CDR2 SVGEGT come from the germline V gene. This CDR3 has 14 amino acids. V was pared by 0 bases and J by 6 bases, with 12 bases between. CDR3 nucleotides: TGTGCCAGCAGTTACTCGGGTAGGCGGGGCGAGCAGTACTTC. The encoded protein is CASSYSGRRGEQYF.

This chain links TRBV6-5 with TRBJ2-5, with 8 positions matching TRBD1. V lost 6 bases and J lost 7; bases outside the gene matches: 13. This CDR3 is 15 amino acids long. Germline V gene sequence: CDR1 MNHEY, CDR2 SVGAGI. The CDR3 bases are TGTGCCAGCAGACCCGACAGGGGCGGGACATGGACCCAGTACTTC. Amino acids: CASRPDRGGTWTQYF.

As regards this clone: Other DNA sequences in this sample translate to the same CDR3. J is TRBJ2-7 and V is TRBV6-5, with 7 bases lining up with TRBD1. Trimming removed 6 bases from V and 2 bases from J; junction bases left unmatched: 4. CDR1 and CDR2 from the germline V gene are MNHEY and SVGAGI. CDR3 size: 13 residues. Here the CDR3 DNA reads TGTGCCAGCAGGGGAACAGGGGCCTACGAGCAGTACTTC. This sequence encodes CASRGTGAYEQYF.

This rearrangement joins TRBV5-1 to TRBJ2-7; D not resolved. The V end was cut by 1 base, the J end by 3 bases, with 8 bases between. From germline, CDR1 is SGHRS and CDR2 YFSETQ. The CDR3 consists of 13 residues. This chain's CDR3 is CASSLRQNYEQYF. The CDR3 DNA sequence: TGCGCCAGCAGCTTGAGACAAAACTACGAGCAGTACTTC.